The 2 T cell receptor beta chains presented below share a single source sample, sequenced in a study of PD-1 blockade in classical Hodgkin lymphoma (TCRdb year 2020). Library preparation was by the immunoSEQ multiplex PCR assay. TCRdb provides this immuneACCESS table in a form limited to in-frame rearrangements. Some clones are lacking; in checked studies, under half of them reflect an unresolved V gene, and why the rest are absent is not known. The sample profile shows approximately 84,000 clones; under 90% of them were found once. The ten largest account for approximately 22% of the sample. Reading the label with the study, this specimen's time point is: cycle 1 day 1 (C1D1), immediately before nivolumab initiation. Every trial patient had relapsed after autologous stem cell transplantation, and cohorts A, B and C differed in prior brentuximab vedotin exposure. The sample consisted of peripheral blood mononuclear cells (PBMCs), taken at baseline. These TCRs come from a human donor with classical Hodgkin lymphoma.

The chain links TRBV7-2 to TRBJ1-1; no firm D call. CDR1 and CDR2 (germline): SGHTA, FQGNSA. The CDR3 covers 13 residues. The V and J ends lost 1 base and 1 base respectively, with 4 bases between them. CDR3 sequence reads: CASSLGQNTEAFF. The CDR3 bases are TGTGCCAGCAGCTTAGGACAGAACACTGAAGCTTTCTTT.

This chain connects TRBV2 to TRBJ2-3, with 16 bases aligning to TRBD2. CDR1 is SNHLY and CDR2 is FYNNEI in the germline V gene. J lost 4 bases, V lost 6 bases, and 7 bases had no gene match. The CDR3 sequence is 17 residues long. The CDR3 is CASRRGLAGGYADTQYF. CDR3 DNA: TGTGCCAGCAGGCGGGGACTAGCGGGAGGGTACGCAGATACGCAGTATTTT.